The rows below give T cell receptor beta chains drawn from one sample of a study of control samples from healthy donors and cancer patients. The table came from immunoSEQ multiplex PCR; TCRdb's copy has only in-frame clones and leaves some out. The profile shows roughly 86,000 clones, 90% to 95% of them singletons. What was sequenced was blood. These receptors all stem from a woman in her thirties in good health. CDR3s include the opening cysteine and the closing phenylalanine or tryptophan. The D gene is left open where the match is weak. Clone size is not always given. Where it is, it says once, few, many or a class for expanded clones.

abundance,j_gene,d_gene,v_gene,CDR3nt,CDR3aa
.,TRBJ1-6,.,TRBV18,TGTGCCAGCTCACCTCCGGGACGGAAGGATTCACCCCTCCACTTT,CASSPPGRKDSPLHF
.,TRBJ2-2,TRBD2,TRBV11-3,TGTGCCAGCAGCTTAGTACTACTAGCGGGAGCGAACACCGGGGAGCTGTTTTTT,CASSLVLLAGANTGELFF
.,TRBJ2-1,.,TRBV7-8,TGTGCCAGCAGCTTATCGCCGGCCAATGAGCAGTTCTTC,CASSLSPANEQFF
.,TRBJ1-6,TRBD1,TRBV6-5,TGTGCCAGCACCGGACAGGCTAATTCACCCCTCCACTTT,CASTGQANSPLHF
once,TRBJ1-1,TRBD1,TRBV7-8,TGTGCCAGCAGCTTAGGCCGACAGGGTGAAGCTTTCTTT,CASSLGRQGEAFF
.,TRBJ2-7,.,TRBV4-2,TGTGCCAGCAGCCAAGATGGGAGGGGGAACTACGAGCAGTACTTC,CASSQDGRGNYEQYF
.,TRBJ2-7,.,TRBV24-1,TGTGCCACCAGTGACGGGGCCACTTACTACGAGCAGTACTTC,CATSDGATYYEQYF
.,TRBJ1-1,TRBD1,TRBV29-1,TGCAGCGTTGGACAGGGCCCTGAAGCTTTCTTT,CSVGQGPEAFF
.,TRBJ2-1,TRBD2,TRBV5-4,TGTGCCAGCAGCTCGGACGGAGGGAGGGACAATGAGCAGTTCTTC,CASSSDGGRDNEQFF
.,TRBJ2-3,TRBD2,TRBV5-4,TGTGCCAGCAGAAAGGGACTAGCGGGGAACACAGATACGCAGTATTTT,CASRKGLAGNTDTQYF
.,TRBJ2-1,.,TRBV6-1,TGTGCCAGCAGTGATTTGGGGGCGAGAATATCCAATGAGCAGTTCTTC,CASSDLGARISNEQFF
.,TRBJ2-2,.,TRBV6-1,TGTGCCAGCAGTGAAGCGCGCAGTTTCACCGGGGAGCTGTTTTTT,CASSEARSFTGELFF
.,TRBJ2-1,.,TRBV5-1,TGCGCCAGCAGCGCCGACAGTTCCTACAATGAGCAGTTCTTC,CASSADSSYNEQFF
.,TRBJ1-2,TRBD1,TRBV5-1,TGCGCCAGCGGTACGGGACAGATTAACTATGGCTACACCTTC,CASGTGQINYGYTF
once,TRBJ1-5,.,TRBV29-1,TGCAGCGTTGGGGCCGGGAATAGCAATCAGCCCCAGCATTTT,CSVGAGNSNQPQHF
.,TRBJ2-1,.,TRBV19,TGTGCCAGTAGTGAACAGGATCGCTCCTACAATGAGCAGTTCTTC,CASSEQDRSYNEQFF
.,TRBJ2-7,.,TRBV27,TGTGCCGGCAGTCCCGCAAGGGGGACCTACGAGCAGTACTTC,CAGSPARGTYEQYF
.,TRBJ1-1,.,TRBV12-3/TRBV12-4,TGTGCCAGCAGTCTACGAGGGTACACTGAAGCTTTCTTT,CASSLRGYTEAFF
.,TRBJ1-2,TRBD1,TRBV19,TGTGCCAGTAGTATCCCGGGACAGGAAAACTCTAACTATGGCTACACCTTC,CASSIPGQENSNYGYTF
.,TRBJ1-1,.,TRBV5-1,TGCGCCAGCAGAGACAGCCCGAATACTGAAGCTTTCTTT,CASRDSPNTEAFF
.,TRBJ1-5,TRBD1,TRBV27,TGTGCCAGCAGTTTGACAGGGCATAGCAATCAGCCCCAGCATTTT,CASSLTGHSNQPQHF
.,TRBJ2-5,.,TRBV11-3,TGTGCCAGCAGCTTAAATTTGGCGGTAGCGGAGACCCAGTACTTC,CASSLNLAVAETQYF
.,TRBJ1-1,TRBD1,TRBV12-3/TRBV12-4,TGTGCCAGCAGTAAACAGGGGTTCACTGAAGCTTTCTTT,CASSKQGFTEAFF
.,TRBJ2-1,.,TRBV3-1/TRBV3-2,TGTGCCAGCAGCCAAGATCTGAGGACTTTAGCCTACAATGAGCAGTTCTTC,CASSQDLRTLAYNEQFF
.,TRBJ2-7,TRBD1,TRBV27,TGTGCCAGCCTAGGACAGGGGACCTACGAGCAGTACTTC,CASLGQGTYEQYF
.,TRBJ1-2,.,TRBV2,TGTGCCAGCAGTGAAACTTGGGGGTTTGACTATGGCTACACCTTC,CASSETWGFDYGYTF
few,TRBJ1-1,TRBD1,TRBV3-1/TRBV3-2,TGTGCCAGCAGCGACAGGGACACTGAAGCTTTCTTT,CASSDRDTEAFF
.,TRBJ2-7,.,TRBV5-1,TGCGCCAGCAGCTTGGCCTACGGGGCTTTTCGGCAGTACTTC,CASSLAYGAFRQYF
once,TRBJ1-1,TRBD1,TRBV10-3,TGTGCCATCAACGGGGACAGGGGATCGGGTGAAGCTTTCTTT,CAINGDRGSGEAFF
.,TRBJ2-7,.,TRBV6-1,TGTGCCAGCAGTAAAACAGGCCGCTACGAGCAGTACTTC,CASSKTGRYEQYF
.,TRBJ2-7,.,TRBV6-5,TGTGCCAGCAGTCCATCGATAGAACCCTACGAGCAGTACTTC,CASSPSIEPYEQYF
.,TRBJ1-1,.,TRBV5-1,TGCGCCAGCAGCTTGGAGGTAGGGGTGGACACTGAAGCTTTCTTT,CASSLEVGVDTEAFF
.,TRBJ1-2,.,TRBV18,TGTGCCAGCTCACCAGGAGTCGGAGAGAACTATGGCTACACCTTC,CASSPGVGENYGYTF
.,TRBJ2-5,TRBD2,TRBV10-3,TGTGCCATCAGGAGGACTAGCGGCCAAGAGACCCAGTACTTC,CAIRRTSGQETQYF
.,TRBJ2-1,TRBD2,TRBV24-1,TGTGCCACCAGTGAAGGACTAGCGAATGAGCAGTTCTTC,CATSEGLANEQFF
.,TRBJ2-5,TRBD1,TRBV10-3,TGTGCCATCAGTGAGCCTGACAGGGGGCTGGCAGAGACCCAGTACTTC,CAISEPDRGLAETQYF
.,TRBJ1-1,.,TRBV9,TGTGCCAGCAGCGTAGATGGGTGGGGGAACACTGAAGCTTTCTTT,CASSVDGWGNTEAFF
.,TRBJ1-4,.,TRBV9,TGTGCCAGCGCAGTAGGCCTTGGTGAAAAACTGTTTTTT,CASAVGLGEKLFF
.,TRBJ2-2,.,TRBV4-1,TGCGCCAGCAGCCCACTCGGGACGTATTCGGGCACCGGGGAGCTGTTTTTT,CASSPLGTYSGTGELFF
.,TRBJ2-7,.,TRBV6-5,TGTGCCAGCAGTCCTGGAGAGTCAGGGGCATACGAGCAGTACTTC,CASSPGESGAYEQYF
few,TRBJ1-5,.,TRBV19,TGTGCCAGTAGTATGGTTGGTAATCAGCCCCAGCATTTT,CASSMVGNQPQHF
once,TRBJ1-2,TRBD1,TRBV4-1,TGCGCCAGCAGCCAAGATACGGCAGGGGGCGCGTTAAGTGGCTACACCTTC,CASSQDTAGGALSGYTF
.,TRBJ1-4,TRBD1,TRBV5-6,TGTGCCAGCAGCTTCAGGGGGTCTGCAACTAATGAAAAACTGTTTTTT,CASSFRGSATNEKLFF
few,TRBJ2-7,.,TRBV5-1,TGCGCCAGCAGCTTGGAGGGGGGGCCTTTCTACGAGCAGTACTTC,CASSLEGGPFYEQYF
.,TRBJ2-7,.,TRBV11-3,TGTGCCAGCAGCCCGTTGATTCGCCGTGGTATAGACAGTTACGAGCAGTACTTC,CASSPLIRRGIDSYEQYF
.,TRBJ1-5,TRBD1,TRBV29-1,TGCAGCGCACTCGGGACAGGGGATCAGCCCCAGCATTTT,CSALGTGDQPQHF
.,TRBJ1-2,.,TRBV25-1,TGTGCCAGCAGCCCGGGGTCCTATGGCTACACCTTC,CASSPGSYGYTF
.,TRBJ2-6,TRBD1,TRBV25-1,TGTGCCAGCACCCAGCCCGGGACAGGGGCCGGGGCCAACGTCCTGACTTTC,CASTQPGTGAGANVLTF
.,TRBJ2-7,.,TRBV28,TGTGCCGCCACAGGACAGACCTACGAGCAGTACTTC,CAATGQTYEQYF
.,TRBJ2-1,.,TRBV27,TGTGCCAGCAGTTTTTCCTACCGGAATGAGCAGTTCTTC,CASSFSYRNEQFF
.,TRBJ1-5,.,TRBV6-5,TGTGCCAGCGGCACGGACTCGAGCAATCAGCCCCAGCATTTT,CASGTDSSNQPQHF
.,TRBJ2-3,TRBD2,TRBV18,TGTGCCAGCTCACCAGAGACTAGCGGGCGGGGCACAGATACGCAGTATTTT,CASSPETSGRGTDTQYF
.,TRBJ2-5,.,TRBV2,TGTGCCAGCAGTTTCACGGCGGGCAGGGCGGGAGAGACCCAGTACTTC,CASSFTAGRAGETQYF
once,TRBJ2-2,.,TRBV6-2/TRBV6-3,TGTGCCAGCAGTTACACACCGGGACACCCCCGGGACTACACCGGGGAGCTGTTTTTT,CASSYTPGHPRDYTGELFF